This TCR beta chain comes out of a study of long-term antiretroviral therapy in people with HIV. This clone came up once. Germline V gives CDR1 MDHEN, CDR2 SYDVKM. The V gene end was trimmed by 1 base and the J gene end by 1 base; junction bases not matched to a gene: 6. This CDR3 is built from 16 residues. The immunoSEQ assay was v3.0, run at survey level. Here immunoSEQ multiplex PCR was the method, and the copy in TCRdb shows in-frame clones only, minus some. Found here are 25,000 to 30,000 clones, approximately 87% of them singletons; the top ten hold 8% to 9%. The sequence came from a man aged 40-49 years with HIV. The sample was unsorted PBMCs, taken 4.7 to 5 years after starting antiretroviral therapy. The J gene is TRBJ1-2, the V gene TRBV28; TRBD1 matches at 7 bases. CDR3 DNA sequence: TGTGCCAGCAGTTTATCCTCGGGACAGTTTAACTATGGCTACACCTTC. Protein: CASSLSSGQFNYGYTF.